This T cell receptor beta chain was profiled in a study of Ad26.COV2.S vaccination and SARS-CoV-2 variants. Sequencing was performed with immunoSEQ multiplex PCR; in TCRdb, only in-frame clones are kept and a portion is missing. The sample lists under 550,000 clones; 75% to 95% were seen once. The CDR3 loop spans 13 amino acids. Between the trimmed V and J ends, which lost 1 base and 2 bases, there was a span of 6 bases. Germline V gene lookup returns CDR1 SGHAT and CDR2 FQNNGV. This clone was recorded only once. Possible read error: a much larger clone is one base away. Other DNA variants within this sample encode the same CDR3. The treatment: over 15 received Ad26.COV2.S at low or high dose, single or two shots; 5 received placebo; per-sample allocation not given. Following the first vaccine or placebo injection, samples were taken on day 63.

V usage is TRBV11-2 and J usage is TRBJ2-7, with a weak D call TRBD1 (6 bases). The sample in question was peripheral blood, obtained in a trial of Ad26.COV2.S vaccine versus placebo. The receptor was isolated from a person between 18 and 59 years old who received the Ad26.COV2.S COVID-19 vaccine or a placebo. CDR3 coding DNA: TGTGCCAGCAGCTTAGGGACAGCCTACGAGCAGTACTTC. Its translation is CASSLGTAYEQYF.